This T cell receptor (beta chain) was captured by sequencing in a study of blood T cell repertoires in COVID-19. Study overall: COVID-19 samples collected from the United States, Italy and Spain covered acute and convalescent phases. In each case, the material was cDNA or gDNA derived from T cells, B-cell-depleted T cells, or PBMCs.

The CDR3 is 16 amino acids. V was cut by 1 base and J by 0 bases, with 9 bases left in between. In germline, CDR1 is SGHVS, CDR2 FQNEAQ. In the authors' workflow: By means of reference gene primer amplification, nucleated cell counts were estimated. Clones were sequenced by immunoSEQ multiplex PCR, and TCRdb holds only the in-frame ones, with some missing. That table supplies the V and J calls and clone size; D and trimming were determined from the DNA. The data hold about 160,000 clones, with about four fifths observed a single time. This receptor was taken from a woman of 80 years or more with active or convalescent COVID-19. The V call is TRBV7-8, the J call TRBJ2-2; TRBD2 might be the D (5 bases). The sequenced sample was peripheral blood. The CDR3 DNA reads as TGTGCCAGCAGCTTAGGGATCGGGGCGAACACCGGGGAGCTGTTTTTT. Protein: CASSLGIGANTGELFF.